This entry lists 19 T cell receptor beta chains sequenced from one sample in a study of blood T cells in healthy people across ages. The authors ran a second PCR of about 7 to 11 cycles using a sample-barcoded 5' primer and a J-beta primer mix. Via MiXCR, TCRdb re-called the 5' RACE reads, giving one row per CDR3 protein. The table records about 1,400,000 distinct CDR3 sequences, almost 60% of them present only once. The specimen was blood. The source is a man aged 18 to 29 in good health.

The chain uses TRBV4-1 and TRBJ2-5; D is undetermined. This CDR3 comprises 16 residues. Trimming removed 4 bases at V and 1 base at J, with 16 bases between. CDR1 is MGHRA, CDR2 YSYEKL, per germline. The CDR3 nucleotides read TGCGCCAGCAGCCGGACCCCCCTTGACATCCAAGAGACCCAGTACTTC. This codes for CASSRTPLDIQETQYF.

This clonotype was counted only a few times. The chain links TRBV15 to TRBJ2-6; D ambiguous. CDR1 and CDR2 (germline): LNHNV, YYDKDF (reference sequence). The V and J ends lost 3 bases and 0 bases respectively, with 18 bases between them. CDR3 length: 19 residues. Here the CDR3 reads CATSSRKLPDASGANVLTF. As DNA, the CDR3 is TGTGCCACCAGCAGCCGCAAGTTGCCAGACGCCTCTGGGGCCAACGTCCTGACTTTC.

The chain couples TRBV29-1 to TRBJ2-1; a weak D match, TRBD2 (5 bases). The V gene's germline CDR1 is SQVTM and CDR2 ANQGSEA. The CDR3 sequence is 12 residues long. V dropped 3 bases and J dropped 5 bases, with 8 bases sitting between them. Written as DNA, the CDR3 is TGCAGCGTTGAGAGGGCCAACAATGAGCAGTTCTTC. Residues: CSVERANNEQFF.

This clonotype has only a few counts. The CDR3 loop is CASSFVTSGTDTQYF. The CDR3 DNA is TGCGCCAGCAGCTTTGTGACTAGCGGCACAGATACGCAGTATTTT. The V and J genes are TRBV5-1 and TRBJ2-3, with 8 bases identical to TRBD2. The CDR3 consists of 15 residues. Germline lookup yields CDR1 SGHRS and CDR2 YFSETQ. Trimming cost V 2 bases and J 1 base; bases outside gene matches: 3.

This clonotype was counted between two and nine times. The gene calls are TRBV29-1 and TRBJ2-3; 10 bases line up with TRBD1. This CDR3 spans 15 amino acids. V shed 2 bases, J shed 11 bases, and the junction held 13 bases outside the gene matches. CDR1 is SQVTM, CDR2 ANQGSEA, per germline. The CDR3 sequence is CSVETQPGQGTLQYF. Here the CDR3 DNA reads TGCAGCGTTGAAACCCAGCCGGGACAGGGGACTTTGCAGTATTTT.

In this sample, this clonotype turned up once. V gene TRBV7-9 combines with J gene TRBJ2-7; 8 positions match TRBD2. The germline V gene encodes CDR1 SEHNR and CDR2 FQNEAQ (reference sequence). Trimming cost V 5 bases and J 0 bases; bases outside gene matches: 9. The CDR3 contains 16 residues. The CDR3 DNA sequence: TGTGCCAGCAGCCCCCCCGCGGGAGGTAACTCCTACGAGCAGTACTTC. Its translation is CASSPPAGGNSYEQYF.

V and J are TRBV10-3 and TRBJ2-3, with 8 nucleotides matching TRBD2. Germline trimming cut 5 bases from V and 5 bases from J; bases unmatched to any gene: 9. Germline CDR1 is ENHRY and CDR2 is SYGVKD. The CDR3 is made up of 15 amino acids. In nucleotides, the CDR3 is TGTGCCATCAGTCTAGCGGGTGCTAGCCGAGATACGCAGTATTTT. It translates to CAISLAGASRDTQYF.

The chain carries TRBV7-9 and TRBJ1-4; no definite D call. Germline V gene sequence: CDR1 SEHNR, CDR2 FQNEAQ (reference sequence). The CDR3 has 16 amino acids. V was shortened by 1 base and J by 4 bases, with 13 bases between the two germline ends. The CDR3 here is CASSLGTVRNNEKLFF. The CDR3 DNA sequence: TGTGCCAGCAGCTTAGGAACAGTGAGGAATAATGAAAAACTGTTTTTT.

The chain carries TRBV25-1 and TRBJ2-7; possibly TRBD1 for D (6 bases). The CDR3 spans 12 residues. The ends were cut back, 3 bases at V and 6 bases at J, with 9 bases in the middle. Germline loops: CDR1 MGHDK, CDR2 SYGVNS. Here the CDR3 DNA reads TGTGCCAGCAGTGAGGGGGCAGGCGAGCAGTACTTC. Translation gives CASSEGAGEQYF.

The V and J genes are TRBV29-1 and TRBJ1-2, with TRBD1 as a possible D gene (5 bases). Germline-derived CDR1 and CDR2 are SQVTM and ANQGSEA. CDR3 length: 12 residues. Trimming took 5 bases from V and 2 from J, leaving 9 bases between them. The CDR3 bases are TGCAGCGTTTTAGGGGAAAACTATGGCTACACCTTC. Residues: CSVLGENYGYTF.

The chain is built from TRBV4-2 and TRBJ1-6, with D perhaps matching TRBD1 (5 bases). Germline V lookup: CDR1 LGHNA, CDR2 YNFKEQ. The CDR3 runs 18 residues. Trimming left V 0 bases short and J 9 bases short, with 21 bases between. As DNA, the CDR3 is TGTGCCAGCAGCCAAGATGTGGGGGGTGGAGGTTCGAGTTCACCCCTCCACTTT. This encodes CASSQDVGGGGSSSPLHF.

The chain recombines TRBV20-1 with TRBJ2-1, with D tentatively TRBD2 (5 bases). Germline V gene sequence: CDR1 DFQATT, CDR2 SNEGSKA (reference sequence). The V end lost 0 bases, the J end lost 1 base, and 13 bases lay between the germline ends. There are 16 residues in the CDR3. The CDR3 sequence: CSAREPGRRSYNEQFF. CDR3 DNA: TGCAGTGCTAGAGAACCTGGCAGGAGGTCCTACAATGAGCAGTTCTTC.

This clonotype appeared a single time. The CDR3 sequence: CASSPTWDREEITNEKLFF. The CDR3 DNA reads TGTGCCAGCAGCCCTACATGGGACAGGGAGGAGATAACTAATGAAAAACTGTTTTTT. The chain recombines TRBV11-2 with TRBJ1-4, with 9 nucleotides matching TRBD1. CDR1 is SGHAT, CDR2 FQNNGV, per germline. The V and J ends lost 5 bases and 1 base, in that order; junction bases with no gene match: 14. There are 19 residues in the CDR3.

CDR3 nucleotide sequence: TGCAGCGTTGGCCGGGGACAGGGTTGGACCGGGGAGCTGTTTTTT. It is translated as CSVGRGQGWTGELFF. This chain links TRBV29-1 with TRBJ2-2; 9 bases line up with TRBD1. V trimming: 4 bases; J trimming: 5 bases; junction bases outside the gene matches: 8. The CDR3 loop spans 15 amino acids. Germline V gene lookup returns CDR1 SQVTM and CDR2 ANQGSEA.

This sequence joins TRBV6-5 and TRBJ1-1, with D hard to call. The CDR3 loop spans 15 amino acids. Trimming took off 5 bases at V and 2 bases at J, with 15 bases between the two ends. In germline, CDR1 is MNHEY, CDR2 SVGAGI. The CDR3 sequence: CASSVPGNPNTEAFF. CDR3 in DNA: TGTGCCAGCAGTGTTCCCGGAAACCCAAACACTGAAGCTTTCTTT.

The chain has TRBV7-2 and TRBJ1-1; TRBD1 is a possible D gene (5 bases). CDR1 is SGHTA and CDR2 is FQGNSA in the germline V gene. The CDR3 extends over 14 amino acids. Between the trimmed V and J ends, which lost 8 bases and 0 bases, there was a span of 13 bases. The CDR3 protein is CASGRQSLNTEAFF. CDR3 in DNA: TGTGCCAGCGGCCGACAGTCGTTGAACACTGAAGCTTTCTTT.

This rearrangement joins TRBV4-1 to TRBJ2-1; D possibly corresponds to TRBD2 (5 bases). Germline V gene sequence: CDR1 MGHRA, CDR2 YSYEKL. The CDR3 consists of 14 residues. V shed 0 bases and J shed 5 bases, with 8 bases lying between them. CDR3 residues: CASSQETGNNEQFF. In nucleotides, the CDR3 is TGCGCCAGCAGCCAAGAGACGGGGAACAATGAGCAGTTCTTC.

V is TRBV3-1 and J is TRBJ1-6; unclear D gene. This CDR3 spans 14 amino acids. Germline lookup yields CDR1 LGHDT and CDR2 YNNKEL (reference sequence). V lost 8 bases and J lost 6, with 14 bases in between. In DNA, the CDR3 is TGTGCCAGCCTTCCACCCGGTTCTAATTCACCCCTCCACTTT. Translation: CASLPPGSNSPLHF.

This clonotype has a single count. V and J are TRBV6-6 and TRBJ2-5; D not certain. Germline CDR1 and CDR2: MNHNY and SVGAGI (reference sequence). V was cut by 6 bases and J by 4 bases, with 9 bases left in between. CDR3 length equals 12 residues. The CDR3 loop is CASSRKRETQYF. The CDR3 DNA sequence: TGTGCCAGCAGCCGGAAGCGAGAGACCCAGTACTTC.